The rows below give T cell receptor beta chains drawn from one sample of a study of shared clonotypes between healthy human individuals. Repertoires were generated with immunoSEQ multiplex PCR, while TCRdb's copy carries only in-frame clones and drops some. The data contain roughly 2.1 million clones, roughly 91% of them singletons. The sequenced material came from naive CD8+ T cells from PBMCs. These receptors originate from a man younger than 35 in good health. Some clones in this sample may be carry-over from other donors' samples. The CDR3 runs from the conserved cysteine through the conserved F or W. Clone size appears in some rows only: once, few, many, or a class for an expanded clone.

v_call: TRBV7-9; clone_size: NA; cdr3_aa: CASRGQGDQPQHF
v_call: TRBV28; clone_size: NA; cdr3_aa: CASSLRTGSSYNEQFF
v_call: TRBV9; clone_size: NA; cdr3_aa: CASSVGGGAGETQYF
v_call: TRBV19; clone_size: NA; cdr3_aa: CASSDRGSSYEQYF
v_call: TRBV28; clone_size: NA; cdr3_aa: CASRGQGSGANVLTF
v_call: TRBV5-6; clone_size: NA; cdr3_aa: CASSLGQGEYF
v_call: TRBV4-3; clone_size: NA; cdr3_aa: CASSPLTGLSTEAFF
v_call: TRBV7-9; clone_size: NA; cdr3_aa: CASSSAARNTEAFF
v_call: TRBV5-1; clone_size: NA; cdr3_aa: CASMPRGSRTDTQYF
v_call: TRBV28; clone_size: NA; cdr3_aa: CASTGTDHSYEQYF
v_call: TRBV6-5; clone_size: NA; cdr3_aa: CASSLFRGVSEAFF
v_call: TRBV19; clone_size: NA; cdr3_aa: CASSPTYLGASTDTQYF
v_call: TRBV10-3; clone_size: NA; cdr3_aa: CAIRPGQTNTEAFF
v_call: TRBV19; clone_size: NA; cdr3_aa: CASSMDRVGNQPQHF
v_call: TRBV15; clone_size: once; cdr3_aa: CATRNRDRGPYEQYF
v_call: TRBV7-9; clone_size: NA; cdr3_aa: CASSLDIRGGGYTF
v_call: TRBV27; clone_size: NA; cdr3_aa: CASSLIGGAGTDTQYF
v_call: TRBV9; clone_size: few; cdr3_aa: CASSVSIGGRDLRGYTF
v_call: TRBV6-1; clone_size: NA; cdr3_aa: CASSEATSGRETQYF
v_call: TRBV6-6; clone_size: NA; cdr3_aa: CASSYSPRRNTGELFF
v_call: TRBV9; clone_size: NA; cdr3_aa: CASSAGPRGGDEQFF
v_call: TRBV29-1; clone_size: NA; cdr3_aa: CSVERTGLAGDEQFF
v_call: TRBV2; clone_size: NA; cdr3_aa: CASGYTGQGDYEQYF
v_call: TRBV10-1; clone_size: NA; cdr3_aa: CASRPSAGLNTEAFF
v_call: TRBV6-6; clone_size: NA; cdr3_aa: CASSRGTSQETQYF
v_call: TRBV4-1; clone_size: NA; cdr3_aa: CASSQDSVGMSGVDQPQHF
v_call: TRBV2; clone_size: NA; cdr3_aa: CASSDRLVIAYEQYF
v_call: TRBV9; clone_size: NA; cdr3_aa: CASSVRGASGRRDTQYF
v_call: TRBV4-1; clone_size: NA; cdr3_aa: CASSHDKTRINGYTF
v_call: TRBV9; clone_size: NA; cdr3_aa: CASSPEIAGEYEQYF
v_call: TRBV7-6; clone_size: NA; cdr3_aa: CASSFTSGRSYEQYF
v_call: TRBV4-3; clone_size: NA; cdr3_aa: CASSLAGGFTDTQYF
v_call: TRBV19; clone_size: NA; cdr3_aa: CATNTRGGPDTQYF
v_call: TRBV7-2; clone_size: NA; cdr3_aa: CASSSPRASLRNEQYF
v_call: TRBV2; clone_size: NA; cdr3_aa: CASSDPGERYNEQFF
v_call: TRBV5-1; clone_size: NA; cdr3_aa: CASSLGQGYYGYTF
v_call: TRBV7-8; clone_size: NA; cdr3_aa: CASSLLGKPGQGSYEQYF
v_call: TRBV5-1; clone_size: NA; cdr3_aa: CASSLTNIYEQYF
v_call: TRBV7-9; clone_size: NA; cdr3_aa: CASSWAGRGTHEKLFF
v_call: TRBV4-2; clone_size: few; cdr3_aa: CASTPQGHDTEAFF
v_call: TRBV9; clone_size: once; cdr3_aa: CASSLGQGSSEQYF
v_call: TRBV6-5; clone_size: NA; cdr3_aa: CASTYGTEAFF
v_call: TRBV12-5; clone_size: NA; cdr3_aa: CATHPGLAALLCVNEQFF
v_call: TRBV14; clone_size: NA; cdr3_aa: CASSQGGQVQIYGYTF
v_call: TRBV27; clone_size: NA; cdr3_aa: CASRTDSSSYNEQFF
v_call: TRBV30; clone_size: NA; cdr3_aa: CAWSVSYEQYF
v_call: TRBV10-2; clone_size: NA; cdr3_aa: CASSDRGLHNYGYTF
v_call: TRBV1; clone_size: NA; cdr3_aa: CTSSQSRGRTRPGELFF